This passage covers 11 T cell receptor beta chains from one sample sequenced in a study of CD8 T cells in Susac syndrome. Reverse transcription of roughly 0.5 to 1 ug RNA was carried out with random hexamers. TCRdb re-analysed the immunoSEQ multiplex PCR reads in MiXCR, keeping a single row per CDR3 protein. Of 150,000 to 200,000 distinct CDR3 sequences listed, approximately 94% are singletons. Sequenced input: CD4+ T cells from PBMCs. Source of these receptors: a human donor with multiple sclerosis.

The chain combines TRBV23-1 with TRBJ2-5; D remains unclear. TRBV23-1 is given ORF status, its function remaining uncertain. The CDR3 loop spans 10 amino acids. The CDR3 DNA reads TGCGGAGTTTGGGGAGAGACCCAGTACTTC. This sequence encodes CGVWGETQYF.

The chain carries TRBV29-1 and TRBJ2-1; 10 nucleotides align to TRBD2. The CDR3 runs to 13 residues. V shed 5 bases and J 7 bases; nucleotides not matched to a gene: 5. Looked up from germline, CDR1 is SQVTM and CDR2 is ANQGSEA. CDR3: CSVSSGSTNEQFF. The CDR3 DNA follows: TGCAGCGTTTCTAGCGGGAGTACTAATGAGCAGTTCTTC.

J is TRBJ1-1 and V is TRBV4-2; 7 bases align to TRBD1. This CDR3 has 15 residues. CDR1 LGHNA and CDR2 YNFKEQ come from the germline V gene. V was pared by 1 base and J by 4 bases, with 6 bases of the junction left unmatched. The DNA of the CDR3 is TGTGCCAGCAGCCAAGCAGGGGGGGCGAGCACTGAAGCTTTCTTT. This codes for CASSQAGGASTEAFF.

The V gene is TRBV29-1, the J gene TRBJ1-2; 10 bases are a match to TRBD1. With 6 bases clipped from V and 8 bases from J, the junction kept 6 bases outside the gene matches. The germline CDR1 and CDR2 sequences are SQVTM and ANQGSEA. This CDR3 comprises 12 residues. The CDR3 is CSVDRGRRGYTF. In nucleotides, the CDR3 is TGCAGCGTAGACAGGGGGCGACGAGGCTACACCTTC.

V gene TRBV6-1 combines with J gene TRBJ2-7; 7 bases align to TRBD2. The germline V gene encodes CDR1 MNHNS and CDR2 SASEGT. This CDR3 comprises 14 residues. J was trimmed by 3 bases and V by 8 bases; bases with no gene match: 10. The CDR3: CASRRSGEFYEQYF. CDR3 nucleotides: TGTGCCAGCCGACGAAGCGGGGAGTTCTACGAGCAGTACTTC.

The V gene is TRBV20-1, the J gene TRBJ2-1; TRBD2 agrees at 14 bases. The germline V gene encodes CDR1 DFQATT and CDR2 SNEGSKA (reference sequence). V gave up 5 bases and J gave up 10 bases; unmatched junction bases: 4. This CDR3 is built from 13 residues. CDR3 in amino acids: CSAPTSGRAEQFF. For the CDR3, the DNA is TGCAGTGCTCCGACTAGCGGGAGGGCCGAGCAGTTCTTC.

The chain links TRBV29-1 to TRBJ1-3; D is possibly TRBD1 (5 bases). This CDR3 has 16 residues. Germline CDR1 SQVTM, CDR2 ANQGSEA. The V end was cut by 6 bases, the J end by 0 bases, with 18 bases between. As DNA, the CDR3 is TGCAGCGTCAAACCCTCCGGGGCTAACTCTGGAAACACCATATATTTT. It specifies CSVKPSGANSGNTIYF. Supplemented by reference TRBV29-1 and TRBJ1-3, the full variable domain reads SAVISQKPSRDICQRGTSLTIQCQVDSQVTMMFWYRQQPGQSLTLIATANQGSEATYESGFVIDKFPISRPNLTFSTLTVSNMSPEDSSIYLCSVKPSGANSGNTIYFGEGSWLTVV.

The chain is built from TRBV12-5 and TRBJ1-5, with no clear D. This CDR3 region has 15 residues. The ends were cut back, 1 base at V and 7 bases at J, with 14 bases in the middle. CDR1 is LGHNT, CDR2 FRNRAP, per germline. This chain's CDR3 is CASGLATPRGQPQHF. The CDR3 DNA follows: TGTGCTAGTGGTTTGGCGACACCCCGGGGACAGCCCCAGCATTTT.

The CDR3 loop is CASREDTLGNEQYF. CDR3 DNA: TGTGCCAGCAGGGAGGACACCCTCGGGAACGAGCAGTACTTC. The genes are TRBV27 and TRBJ2-7, with D possibly called TRBD1 or TRBD2 (5 bases each). CDR1 and CDR2 (germline): MNHEY, SMNVEV (reference sequence). The ends were cut back, 6 bases at V and 5 bases at J, with 17 bases in the middle. The CDR3 has 14 amino acids.

The rearrangement uses TRBV10-3 and TRBJ1-1, with 12 bases identical to TRBD1. CDR1 is ENHRY, CDR2 SYGVKD, per germline. The CDR3 is 16 amino acids. V lost 3 bases to trimming and J lost 3 bases; unmatched junction nucleotides: 5. As DNA, the CDR3 is TGTGCCATCAGTGACCGGGACAGGGGGCGAGACACTGAAGCTTTCTTT. Residues: CAISDRDRGRDTEAFF.

This clonotype showed up just once. The chain joins TRBV3-1 to TRBJ1-1, with TRBD1 matching over 8 bases. Germline assignment: CDR1 LGHDT and CDR2 YNNKEL (reference sequence). The CDR3 is 15 amino acids. V was clipped by 1 base and J by 2 bases; unmatched bases: 3. The CDR3 sequence is CASSQGSGGNTEAFF. CDR3 bases: TGTGCCAGCAGCCAAGGGTCAGGGGGCAACACTGAAGCTTTCTTT.